This T cell receptor beta chain was sequenced in a study of T cells in Graves' hyperthyroidism and ophthalmopathy. Study-level information: Specimen type is peripheral blood, collected at initial diagnosis prior to any treatment. General study findings and limits: With a median lead of 6.5 months before onset, the model predicted ophthalmopathy.

Authors of the study amplified TCR beta CDR3 regions from RNA transcripts. An initial round of RT-PCR targeting the TCR CDR3 relied on the HTBI primer set. TCRdb re-called the multiplex PCR reads with MiXCR, one entry per CDR3 protein. This table has hundreds of thousands of distinct CDR3 sequences, less than 30% appearing once. This CDR3 region has 13 residues. In germline, CDR1 is ENHRY, CDR2 SYGVKD. V shed 6 bases, J shed 1 base, and the junction held 2 bases outside the gene matches. The table lists this clonotype with many counts. Its antigen is as yet unknown. PBMCs were sourced from over 8.5 ml fresh peripheral blood.

The sequence came from a man aged 35-49 years with Graves' hyperthyroidism that later progressed to Graves' ophthalmopathy. Sequenced material: blood. J is TRBJ2-7 and V is TRBV10-3; TRBD1 matches 8 bases. This chain's CDR3 is CAIRWTGSYEQYF. The DNA for the CDR3 is TGTGCCATCAGGTGGACAGGGTCCTACGAGCAGTACTTC.